The 6 T cell receptor beta chains reported below all come from one sample, sequenced in a study of metastatic and nonmetastatic thyroid tumors. TCRdb re-clonotyped the PCR reads through MiXCR. The repertoire consists of approximately 15,000 clones, with 30% to 35% occurring once and the leading ten covering 20% to 30%. None of the patients had undergone any treatment ahead of thyroid surgery. Sequencing was performed on tumor tissue. Receptors originate from a female donor with papillary thyroid cancer or a benign thyroid nodule (not recorded which). Some clones in this sample may be carry-over from other donors' samples.

The sample holds many counts of this clone. The chain uses TRBV28 and TRBJ2-2; D might be TRBD1 (5 bases). This CDR3 is built from 14 residues. The germline V gene has CDR1 MDHEN and CDR2 SYDVKM. V was trimmed by 3 bases and J by 7 bases, leaving 12 bases between them. DNA for the CDR3: TGTGCCAGCAGTTTCCAGGGAACGATCGGGGAGCTGTTTTTT. This encodes CASSFQGTIGELFF. The full variable domain, its missing parts supplied by reference TRBV28 and TRBJ2-2, is DVKVTQSSRYLVKRTGEKVFLECVQDMDHENMFWYRQDPGLGLRLIYFSYDVKMKEKGDIPEGYSVSREKKERFSLILESASTNQTSMYLCASSFQGTIGELFFGEGSRLTVL.

The table lists this clone with a count of one. The CDR3 loop is CASSPLNPGQGAYEQYF. The CDR3 coding sequence is TGTGCCAGCTCACCACTCAACCCGGGACAGGGAGCCTACGAGCAGTACTTC. The V call is TRBV18, the J call TRBJ2-7; 9 nucleotides align to TRBD1. The CDR3 runs to 17 residues. Germline V lookup: CDR1 KGHSH, CDR2 LQKENI. V dropped 1 base and J dropped 2; count of bases not matched to a gene: 9.

This clone was detected only a few times. This chain joins TRBV6-1 and TRBJ1-2; D is uncertain. Trimming cost V 3 bases and J 3 bases, with 5 bases left between them. Germline values: CDR1 MNHNS, CDR2 SASEGT. This CDR3 has 12 amino acids. The CDR3 region is CASSDGYYGYTF. The CDR3 nucleotides read TGTGCCAGCAGTGACGGTTACTATGGCTACACCTTC.

This clone showed up many times. This chain joins TRBV18 and TRBJ1-1; 7 bases agree with TRBD1. Germline V gene data show CDR1 as KGHSH and CDR2 as LQKENI. The ends lost 4 bases at V and 5 bases at J; junction bases unmatched: 10. This CDR3 region has 15 residues. Here the CDR3 reads CASSQAGRGETEAFF. The CDR3 nucleotides are TGTGCCAGCTCACAAGCGGGCAGGGGGGAGACTGAAGCTTTCTTT.

This chain joins TRBV7-3 and TRBJ1-1; D unclear. The CDR3 has 13 amino acids. Germline CDR1 SGHTA, CDR2 FQGTGA. The ends were cut back, 1 base at V and 3 bases at J, with 6 bases in the middle. DNA of the CDR3: TGTGCCAGCAGCTTAAGAGGCGACACTGAAGCTTTCTTT. Its protein product is CASSLRGDTEAFF.

The V call is TRBV4-1, the J call TRBJ1-5; 10 bases fit TRBD1. With 4 bases clipped from V and 5 bases from J, the junction kept 11 bases outside the gene matches. CDR3 length: 17 amino acids. From germline, CDR1 is MGHRA and CDR2 YSYEKL. Written as DNA, the CDR3 is TGCGCCAGCAGCCCCGGCCCGGGACAGGGGATAGATCAGCCCCAGCATTTT. Its protein is CASSPGPGQGIDQPQHF.